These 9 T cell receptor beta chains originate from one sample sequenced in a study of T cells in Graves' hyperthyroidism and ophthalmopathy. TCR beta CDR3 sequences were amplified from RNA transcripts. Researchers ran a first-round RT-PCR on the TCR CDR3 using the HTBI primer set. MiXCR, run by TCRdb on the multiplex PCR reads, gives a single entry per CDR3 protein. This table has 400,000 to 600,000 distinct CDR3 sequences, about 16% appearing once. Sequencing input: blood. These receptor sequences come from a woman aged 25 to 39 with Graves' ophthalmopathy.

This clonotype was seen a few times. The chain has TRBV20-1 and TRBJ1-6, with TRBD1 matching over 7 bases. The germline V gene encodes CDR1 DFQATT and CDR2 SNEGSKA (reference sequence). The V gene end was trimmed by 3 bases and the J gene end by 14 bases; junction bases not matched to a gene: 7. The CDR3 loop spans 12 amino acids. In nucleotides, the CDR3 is TGCAGTGCTAGTACAGGGGCCAAGGCCCTCCACTTT. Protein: CSASTGAKALHF.

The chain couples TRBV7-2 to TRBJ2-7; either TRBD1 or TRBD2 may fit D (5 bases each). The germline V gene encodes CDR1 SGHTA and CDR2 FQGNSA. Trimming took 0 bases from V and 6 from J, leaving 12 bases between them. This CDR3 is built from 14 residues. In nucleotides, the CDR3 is TGTGCCAGCAGCTTAGCGCTCGGGGACCTCGAGCAGTACTTC. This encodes CASSLALGDLEQYF.

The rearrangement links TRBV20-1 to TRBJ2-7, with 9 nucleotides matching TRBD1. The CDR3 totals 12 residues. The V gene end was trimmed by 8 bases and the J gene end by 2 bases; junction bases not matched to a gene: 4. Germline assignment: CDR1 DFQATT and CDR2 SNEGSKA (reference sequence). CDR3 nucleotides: TGCAGTCGCGGGACAGGGCCCTACGAGCAGTACTTC. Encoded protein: CSRGTGPYEQYF.

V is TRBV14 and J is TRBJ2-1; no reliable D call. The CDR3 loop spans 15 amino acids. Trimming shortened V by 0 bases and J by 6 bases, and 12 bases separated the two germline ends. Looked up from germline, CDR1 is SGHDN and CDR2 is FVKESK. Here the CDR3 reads CASSQDRVGINEQFF. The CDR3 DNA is TGTGCCAGCAGCCAAGACCGGGTGGGGATCAATGAGCAGTTCTTC. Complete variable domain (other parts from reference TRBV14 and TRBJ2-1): EAGVTQFPSHSVIEKGQTVTLRCDPISGHDNLYWYRRVMGKEIKFLLHFVKESKQDESGMPNNRFLAERTGGTYSTLKVQPAELEDSGVYFCASSQDRVGINEQFFGPGTRLTVL.

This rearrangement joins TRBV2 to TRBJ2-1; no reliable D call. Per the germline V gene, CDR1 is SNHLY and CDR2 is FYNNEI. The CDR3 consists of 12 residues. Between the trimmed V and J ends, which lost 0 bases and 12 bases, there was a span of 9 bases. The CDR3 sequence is CASSEAFEPQFF. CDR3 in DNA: TGTGCCAGCAGTGAAGCTTTCGAGCCGCAGTTCTTC.

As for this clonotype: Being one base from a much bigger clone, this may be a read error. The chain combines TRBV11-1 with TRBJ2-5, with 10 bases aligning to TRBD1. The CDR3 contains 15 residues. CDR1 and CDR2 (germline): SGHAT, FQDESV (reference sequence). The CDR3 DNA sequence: TGTGTCAGCAGCTTACCGACAGGGGGCAGGGAGACCCAGTACTTC. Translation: CVSSLPTGGRETQYF.

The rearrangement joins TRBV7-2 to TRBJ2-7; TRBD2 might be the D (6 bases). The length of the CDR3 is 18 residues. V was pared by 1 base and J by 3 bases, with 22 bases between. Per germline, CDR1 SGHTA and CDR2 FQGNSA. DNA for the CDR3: TGTGCCAGCAGCTTAGATCCTCCTAGCGTATTATCCTTCTACGAGCAGTACTTC. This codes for CASSLDPPSVLSFYEQYF.

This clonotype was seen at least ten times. The CDR3 DNA reads TGTGCCAGCAGCGCGCTCTTAAGCTCCTACGAGCAGTACTTC. This sequence encodes CASSALLSSYEQYF. The chain combines TRBV7-2 with TRBJ2-7; no firm D call. CDR1 is SGHTA, CDR2 FQGNSA, per germline. The germline V and J ends were trimmed by 5 bases and 0 bases, with 11 bases remaining between them. This CDR3 region has 14 residues.

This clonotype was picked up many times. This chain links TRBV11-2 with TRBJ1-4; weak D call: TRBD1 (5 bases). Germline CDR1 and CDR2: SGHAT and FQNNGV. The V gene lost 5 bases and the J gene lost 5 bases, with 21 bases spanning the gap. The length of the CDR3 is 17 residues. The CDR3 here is CASSPSPGRGGNEKLFF. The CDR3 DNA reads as TGTGCCAGCAGCCCAAGCCCGGGACGCGGAGGGAATGAAAAACTGTTTTTT.